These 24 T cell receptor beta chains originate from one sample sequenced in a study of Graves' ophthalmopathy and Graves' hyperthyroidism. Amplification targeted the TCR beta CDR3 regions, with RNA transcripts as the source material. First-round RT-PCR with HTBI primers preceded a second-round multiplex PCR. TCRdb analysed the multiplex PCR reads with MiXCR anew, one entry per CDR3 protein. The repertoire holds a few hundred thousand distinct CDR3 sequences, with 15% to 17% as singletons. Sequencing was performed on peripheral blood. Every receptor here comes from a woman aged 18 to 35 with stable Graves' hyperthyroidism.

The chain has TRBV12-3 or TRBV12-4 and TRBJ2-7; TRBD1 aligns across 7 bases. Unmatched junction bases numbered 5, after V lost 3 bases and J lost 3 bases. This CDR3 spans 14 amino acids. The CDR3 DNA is TGTGCCAGCAGTTTCTATCGGACAGGCTACGAGCAGTACTTC. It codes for CASSFYRTGYEQYF.

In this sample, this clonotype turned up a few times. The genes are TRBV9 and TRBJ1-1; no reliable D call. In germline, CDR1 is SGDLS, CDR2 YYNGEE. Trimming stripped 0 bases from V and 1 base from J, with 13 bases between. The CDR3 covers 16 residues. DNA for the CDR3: TGTGCCAGCAGCGTAGGTGTGACTTGGGGGAACACTGAAGCTTTCTTT. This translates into CASSVGVTWGNTEAFF.

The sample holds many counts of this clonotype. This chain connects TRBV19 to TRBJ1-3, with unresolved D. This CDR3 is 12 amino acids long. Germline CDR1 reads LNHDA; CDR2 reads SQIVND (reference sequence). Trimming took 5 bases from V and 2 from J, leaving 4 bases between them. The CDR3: CASSDPGNTIYF. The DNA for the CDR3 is TGTGCCAGTAGTGACCCTGGAAACACCATATATTTT.

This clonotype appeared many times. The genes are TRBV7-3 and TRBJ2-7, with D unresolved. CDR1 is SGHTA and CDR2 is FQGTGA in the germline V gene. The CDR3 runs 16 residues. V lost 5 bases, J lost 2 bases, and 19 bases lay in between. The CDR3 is CASSPRLDSSAYEQYF. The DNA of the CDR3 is TGTGCCAGCAGCCCTCGGTTAGATAGTTCTGCCTACGAGCAGTACTTC.

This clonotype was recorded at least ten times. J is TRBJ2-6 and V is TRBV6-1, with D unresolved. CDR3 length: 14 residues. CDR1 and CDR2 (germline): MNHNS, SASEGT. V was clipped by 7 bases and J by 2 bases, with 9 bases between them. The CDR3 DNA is TGTGCCAGCAATCCGGGCCCTGGGGCCAACGTCCTGACTTTC. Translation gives CASNPGPGANVLTF.

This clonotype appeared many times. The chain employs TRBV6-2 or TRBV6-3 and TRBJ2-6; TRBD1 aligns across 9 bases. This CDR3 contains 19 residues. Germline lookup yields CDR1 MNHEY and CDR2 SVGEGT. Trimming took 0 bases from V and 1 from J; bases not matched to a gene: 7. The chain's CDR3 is CASSYSRDRAYSGANVLTF. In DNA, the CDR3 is TGTGCCAGCAGTTACTCGCGGGACAGGGCCTATTCTGGGGCCAACGTCCTGACTTTC.

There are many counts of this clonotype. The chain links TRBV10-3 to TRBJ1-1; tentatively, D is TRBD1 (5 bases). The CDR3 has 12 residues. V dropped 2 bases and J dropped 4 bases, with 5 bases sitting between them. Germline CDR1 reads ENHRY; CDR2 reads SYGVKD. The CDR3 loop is CAISERGTEAFF. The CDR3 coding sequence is TGTGCCATCAGTGAGAGGGGCACTGAAGCTTTCTTT.

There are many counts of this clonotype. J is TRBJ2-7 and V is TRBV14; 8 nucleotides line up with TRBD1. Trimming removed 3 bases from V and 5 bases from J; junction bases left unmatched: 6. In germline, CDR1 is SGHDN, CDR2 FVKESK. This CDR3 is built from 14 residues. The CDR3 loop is CASSHRQGINEQYF. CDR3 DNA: TGTGCCAGCAGCCATCGACAGGGGATCAACGAGCAGTACTTC.

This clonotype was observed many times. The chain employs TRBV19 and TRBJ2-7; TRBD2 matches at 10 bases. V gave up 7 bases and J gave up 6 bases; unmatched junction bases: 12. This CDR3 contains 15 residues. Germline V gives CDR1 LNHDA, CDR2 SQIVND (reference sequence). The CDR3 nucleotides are TGTGCCAGTAAGGGGCCCGGGACTAGCGACTCCGAGCAGTACTTC. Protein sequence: CASKGPGTSDSEQYF.

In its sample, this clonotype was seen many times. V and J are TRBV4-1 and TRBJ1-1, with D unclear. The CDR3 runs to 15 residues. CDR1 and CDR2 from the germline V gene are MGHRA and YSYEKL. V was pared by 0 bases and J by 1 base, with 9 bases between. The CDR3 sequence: CASSQDSGKNTEAFF. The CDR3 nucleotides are TGCGCCAGCAGCCAAGATAGCGGCAAGAACACTGAAGCTTTCTTT.

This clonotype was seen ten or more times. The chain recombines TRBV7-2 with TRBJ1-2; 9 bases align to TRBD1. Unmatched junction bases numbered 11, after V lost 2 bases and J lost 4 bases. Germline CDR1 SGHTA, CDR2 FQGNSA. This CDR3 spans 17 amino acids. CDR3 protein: CASSLPGGYRGLYGYTF. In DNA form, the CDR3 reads TGTGCCAGCAGCTTACCGGGGGGGTACAGGGGGCTCTATGGCTACACCTTC.

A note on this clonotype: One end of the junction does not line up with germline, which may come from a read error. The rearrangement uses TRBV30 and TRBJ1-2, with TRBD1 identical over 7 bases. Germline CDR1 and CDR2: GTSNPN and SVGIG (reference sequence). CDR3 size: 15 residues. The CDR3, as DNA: TGTGCCTGGGTTGTTCAGACAGGGAAGGTTGGTGGCTACGCCTTC. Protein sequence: CAWVVQTGKVGGYAF.

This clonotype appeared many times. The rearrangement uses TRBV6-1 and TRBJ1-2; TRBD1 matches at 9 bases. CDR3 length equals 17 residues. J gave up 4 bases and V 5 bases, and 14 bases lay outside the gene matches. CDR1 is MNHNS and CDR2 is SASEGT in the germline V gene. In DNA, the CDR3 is TGTGCCAGCAGTCCCAACTCACCGGACAGGGGCGTCTATGGCTACACCTTC. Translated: CASSPNSPDRGVYGYTF.

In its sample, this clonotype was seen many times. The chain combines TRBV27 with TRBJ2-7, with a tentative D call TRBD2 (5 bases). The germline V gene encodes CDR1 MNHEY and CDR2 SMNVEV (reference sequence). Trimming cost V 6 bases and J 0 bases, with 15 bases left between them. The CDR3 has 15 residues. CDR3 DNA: TGTGCCAGCAGCTGGGAACGGGGATCCTCCTACGAGCAGTACTTC. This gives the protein CASSWERGSSYEQYF.

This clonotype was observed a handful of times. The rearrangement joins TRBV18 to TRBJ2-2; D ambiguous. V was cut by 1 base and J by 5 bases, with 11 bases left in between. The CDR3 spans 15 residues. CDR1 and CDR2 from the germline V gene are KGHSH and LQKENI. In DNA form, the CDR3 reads TGTGCCAGCTCACCACGATCAAGAGATACCGGGGAGCTGTTTTTT. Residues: CASSPRSRDTGELFF.

The CDR3 spells CAINRGGLTGGTEAFF. The CDR3 nucleotides are TGTGCCATAAACCGTGGGGGCCTGACAGGGGGGACTGAAGCTTTCTTT. The chain uses TRBV11-1 and TRBJ1-1, with 9 positions matching TRBD1. Trimming removed 10 bases from V and 5 bases from J; junction bases left unmatched: 17. The CDR3 is 16 amino acids. The germline V gene encodes CDR1 SGHAT and CDR2 FQDESV (reference sequence).

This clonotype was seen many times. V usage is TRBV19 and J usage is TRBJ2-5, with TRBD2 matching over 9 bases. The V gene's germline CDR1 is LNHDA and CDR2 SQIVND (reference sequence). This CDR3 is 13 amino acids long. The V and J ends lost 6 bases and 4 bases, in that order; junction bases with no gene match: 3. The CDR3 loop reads CASRTSGAETQYF. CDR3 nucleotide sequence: TGTGCCAGTAGGACTAGCGGTGCAGAGACCCAGTACTTC.

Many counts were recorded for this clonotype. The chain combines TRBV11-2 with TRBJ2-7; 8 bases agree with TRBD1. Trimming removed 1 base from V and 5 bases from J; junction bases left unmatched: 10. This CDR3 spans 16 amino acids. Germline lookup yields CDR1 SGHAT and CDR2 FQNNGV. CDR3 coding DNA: TGTGCCAGCAGCTTAGGGGCAGGGGGCAAGGCCGACGAGCAGTACTTC. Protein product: CASSLGAGGKADEQYF. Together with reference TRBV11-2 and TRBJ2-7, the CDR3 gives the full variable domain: EAGVAQSPRYKIIEKRQSVAFWCNPISGHATLYWYQQILGQGPKLLIQFQNNGVVDDSQLPKDRFSAERLKGVDSTLKIQPAKLEDSAVYLCASSLGAGGKADEQYFGPGTRLTVT.

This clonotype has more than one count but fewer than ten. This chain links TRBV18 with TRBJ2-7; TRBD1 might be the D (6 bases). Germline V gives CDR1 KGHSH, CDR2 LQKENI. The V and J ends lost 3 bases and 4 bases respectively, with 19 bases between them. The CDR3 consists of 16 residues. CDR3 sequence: CASSPQKTTGTYEQYF. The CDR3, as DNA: TGTGCCAGCTCACCTCAAAAAACGACAGGCACTTACGAGCAGTACTTC. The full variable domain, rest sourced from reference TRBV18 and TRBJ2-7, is NAGVMQNPRHLVRRRGQEARLRCSPMKGHSHVYWYRQLPEEGLKFMVYLQKENIIDESGMPKERFSAEFPKEGPSILRIQQVVRGDSAAYFCASSPQKTTGTYEQYFGPGTRLTVT.

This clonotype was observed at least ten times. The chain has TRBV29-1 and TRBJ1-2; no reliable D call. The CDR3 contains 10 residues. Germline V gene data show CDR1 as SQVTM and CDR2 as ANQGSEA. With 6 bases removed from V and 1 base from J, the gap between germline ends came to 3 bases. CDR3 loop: CSVDNYGYTF. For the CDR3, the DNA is TGCAGCGTAGATAACTATGGCTACACCTTC. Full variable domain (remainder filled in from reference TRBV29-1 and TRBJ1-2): SAVISQKPSRDICQRGTSLTIQCQVDSQVTMMFWYRQQPGQSLTLIATANQGSEATYESGFVIDKFPISRPNLTFSTLTVSNMSPEDSSIYLCSVDNYGYTFGSGTRLTVV.

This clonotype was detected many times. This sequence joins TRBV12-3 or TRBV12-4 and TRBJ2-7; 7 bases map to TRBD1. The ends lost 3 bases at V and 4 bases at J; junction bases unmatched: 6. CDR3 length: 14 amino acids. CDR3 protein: CASSFRDSNYEQYF. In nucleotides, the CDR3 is TGTGCCAGCAGTTTCAGGGACAGCAATTACGAGCAGTACTTC.

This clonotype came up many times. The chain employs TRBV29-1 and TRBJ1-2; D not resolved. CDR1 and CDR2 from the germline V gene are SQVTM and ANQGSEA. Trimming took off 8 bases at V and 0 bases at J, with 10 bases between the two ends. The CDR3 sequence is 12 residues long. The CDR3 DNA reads TGCAGCCTACAGAGTTCTAACTATGGCTACACCTTC. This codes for CSLQSSNYGYTF.

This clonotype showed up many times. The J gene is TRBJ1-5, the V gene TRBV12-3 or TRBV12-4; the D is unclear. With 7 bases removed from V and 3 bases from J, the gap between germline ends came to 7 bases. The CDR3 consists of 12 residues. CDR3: CASTWDNQPQHF. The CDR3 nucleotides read TGTGCCAGCACTTGGGACAATCAGCCCCAGCATTTT.

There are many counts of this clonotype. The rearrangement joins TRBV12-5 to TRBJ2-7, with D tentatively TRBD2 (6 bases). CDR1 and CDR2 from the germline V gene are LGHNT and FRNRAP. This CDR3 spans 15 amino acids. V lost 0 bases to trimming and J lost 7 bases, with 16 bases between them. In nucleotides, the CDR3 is TGTGCTAGTGGTTTGGTAGCGGGCATTGGCGGAGAGCAGTACTTC. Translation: CASGLVAGIGGEQYF.